These 8 T cell receptor beta chains share one sample of origin, sequenced in a study of blood T cell repertoires in COVID-19. Produced via immunoSEQ multiplex PCR; TCRdb's table is partial and in-frame only. The sample records 200,000 to 250,000 clones, roughly four fifths being singletons. Sample: PBMCs or T cells enriched from blood (not recorded which). These receptors all stem from a woman in her fifties or sixties who had been exposed to COVID-19.

This rearrangement joins TRBV21-1 to TRBJ1-1; the table gives TRBD1 as D, unverified against the DNA. TRBV21-1 is a listed pseudogene. The CDR3 length is 15 residues. The CDR3 here is CASSKGHQADTEAFF. In nucleotides, the CDR3 is TGTGCCAGCAGCAAGGGACACCAAGCGGACACTGAAGCTTTCTTT.

CDR3 sequence: CATSDSRAQTQYF. CDR3 DNA sequence: TGTGCCACCAGTGATTCGAGGGCGCAGACCCAGTACTTC. The chain employs TRBV24-1 and TRBJ2-5; possibly TRBD2 for D (5 bases). With 2 bases removed from V and 6 bases from J, the gap between germline ends came to 9 bases. This CDR3 is 13 amino acids long. The germline V gene encodes CDR1 KGHDR and CDR2 SFDVKD.

This clone was seen only a few times. This rearrangement joins TRBV28 to TRBJ2-7; a weak D match, TRBD1 (7 bases). Trimming shortened V by 4 bases and J by 2 bases, and 18 bases separated the two germline ends. The CDR3 runs to 16 residues. Per germline, CDR1 MDHEN and CDR2 SYDVKM. The DNA of the CDR3 is TGTGCCAGCAGTTCAGGGGGGCGGGACAGAGCCTACGAGCAGTACTTC. It is translated as CASSSGGRDRAYEQYF.

This clone was observed a few times. This chain connects TRBV11-2 to TRBJ2-5; no clear D gene. Per the germline V gene, CDR1 is SGHAT and CDR2 is FQNNGV. This CDR3 spans 11 amino acids. V gave up 7 bases and J gave up 3 bases, with 6 bases separating them. The CDR3 coding sequence is TGTGCCAGCACCTCTAAAGAGACCCAGTACTTC. This gives the protein CASTSKETQYF.

This clone showed up just a few times. The chain is built from TRBV3-1 (or the pseudogene TRBV3-2) and TRBJ2-7; 11 bases fit TRBD1. This CDR3 is 14 amino acids long. After removal of 4 bases from V and 3 bases from J, the junction contained 2 bases not matched to a gene. The germline V gene encodes CDR1 LGHDT and CDR2 YNNKEL (reference sequence). CDR3 region: CASSRDRGGYEQYF. In DNA form, the CDR3 reads TGTGCCAGCAGCCGGGACAGGGGGGGCTACGAGCAGTACTTC.

The chain carries TRBV11-2 and TRBJ2-1; tentative D call: TRBD1 (5 bases). Germline V gene data show CDR1 as SGHAT and CDR2 as FQNNGV. V was pared by 0 bases and J by 3 bases, with 15 bases between. The CDR3 contains 17 residues. For the CDR3, the DNA is TGTGCCAGCAGCTTAGATCTTGGGGCGATACTCTACAATGAGCAGTTCTTC. Translating it yields CASSLDLGAILYNEQFF.

The table lists this clone with a few counts. The V gene is TRBV27, the J gene TRBJ1-2; a possible D gene is TRBD1 (6 bases). The germline gives CDR1 MNHEY, CDR2 SMNVEV (reference sequence). The CDR3 length is 14 residues. V was cut by 6 bases and J by 7 bases, with 18 bases left in between. CDR3: CASRIDRSGGGYTF. The CDR3 nucleotides read TGTGCCAGCAGGATAGACAGGTCGGGGGGTGGCTACACCTTC.

The chain recombines TRBV11-3 with TRBJ2-1; weak D call: TRBD2 (7 bases). The CDR3 totals 15 residues. The ends were cut back, 5 bases at V and 5 bases at J, with 16 bases in the middle. Germline V gene sequence: CDR1 SGHNT, CDR2 YENEEA. The chain's CDR3 is CASSPGGQTHNEQFF. DNA of the CDR3: TGTGCCAGCAGCCCCGGGGGGCAGACCCACAATGAGCAGTTCTTC.